One T cell receptor beta chain is described in this entry. V shed 6 bases, J shed 0 bases, and the junction held 6 bases outside the gene matches. This CDR3 region has 15 residues. Looked up from germline, CDR1 is MNHEY and CDR2 is SVGAGI. The data were taken from a study of blood T cell repertoires in COVID-19. The protocol was immunoSEQ multiplex PCR, while the TCRdb copy is restricted to in-frame clones and leaves out a portion. Of 55,000 to 90,000 clones in the sample, more than 80% were seen once. The receptor's source is a woman older than 75 with active or convalescent COVID-19. The V call is TRBV6-5, the J call TRBJ2-3; 7 bases fit TRBD2. Sequenced: peripheral blood. CDR3 in DNA: TGTGCCAGCAGCGCCGGGAGGTGGAGCACAGATACGCAGTATTTT. It yields the protein CASSAGRWSTDTQYF.